What follows are 14 T cell receptor beta chains derived from one specimen sequenced in a study of blood T cell repertoires in COVID-19 (dated by TCRdb to the early 2020s). Library creation used the immunoSEQ multiplex PCR assay. TCRdb's version of the immuneACCESS table is confined to in-frame rearrangements and falls short of the full clone set. An unresolved V gene accounts for under half of the shortfall where checked; the remainder is of unknown origin. The sample data list 300,000 to 400,000 clones, and about 87% of these were observed just once. Jointly, the top ten make up roughly a tenth of the sample. The sequenced sample was peripheral blood. The receptor source for this set is a man under 40 with COVID-19, enrolled during active disease.

The J gene is TRBJ1-2, the V gene TRBV9, with 9 bases fitting TRBD1. Per germline, CDR1 SGDLS and CDR2 YYNGEE. This CDR3 contains 15 residues. The V and J ends lost 0 bases and 2 bases, in that order; junction bases with no gene match: 2. CDR3 sequence: CASSVEGQGNYGYTF. CDR3 DNA sequence: TGTGCCAGCAGCGTAGAGGGACAGGGAAACTATGGCTACACCTTC.

The rearrangement joins TRBV19 to TRBJ2-1; 8 positions match TRBD2. V shed 0 bases, J shed 3 bases, and the junction held 7 bases outside the gene matches. The CDR3 is 17 residues long. The germline gives CDR1 LNHDA, CDR2 SQIVND (reference sequence). CDR3 protein: CASSIDGRGGFYNEQFF. The DNA of the CDR3 is TGTGCCAGTAGTATAGATGGCCGGGGGGGCTTCTACAATGAGCAGTTCTTC.

V gene TRBV12-3 or TRBV12-4 combines with J gene TRBJ2-7, with no clear D. The CDR3 runs to 12 residues. The ends were cut back, 6 bases at V and 5 bases at J, with 11 bases in the middle. The CDR3, as DNA: TGTGCCAGCAGCCCATTGGAGAACGAGCAGTACTTC. This translates into CASSPLENEQYF.

V and J are TRBV7-3 and TRBJ2-7; 9 nucleotides align to TRBD1. The CDR3 spans 15 residues. The germline CDR1 and CDR2 sequences are SGHTA and FQGTGA. With 5 bases clipped from V and 3 bases from J, the junction kept 8 bases outside the gene matches. The CDR3 nucleotides read TGTGCCAGCAGCCTTACAGGGGGCGCAAGCTACGAGCAGTACTTC. Residues: CASSLTGGASYEQYF. The full variable domain, completed using reference TRBV7-3 and TRBJ2-7, is GAGVSQTPSNKVTEKGKYVELRCDPISGHTALYWYRQSLGQGPEFLIYFQGTGAADDSGLPNDRFFAVRPEGSVSTLKIQRTERGDSAVYLCASSLTGGASYEQYFGPGTRLTVT.

The chain combines TRBV25-1 with TRBJ1-6, with D possibly TRBD1 on 6 matching bases. This CDR3 is 14 amino acids long. Trimming shortened V by 2 bases and J by 8 bases, and 10 bases separated the two germline ends. Per germline, CDR1 MGHDK and CDR2 SYGVNS. The CDR3 loop is CASSETGSDSPLHF. The DNA for the CDR3 is TGTGCCAGCAGTGAAACAGGGTCAGATTCACCCCTCCACTTT.

The rearrangement links TRBV18 to TRBJ1-1, with a tentative D call TRBD1 (5 bases). V gave up 4 bases and J gave up 0 bases, with 9 bases separating them. The germline V gene has CDR1 KGHSH and CDR2 LQKENI. The CDR3 loop spans 14 amino acids. CDR3 in DNA: TGTGCCAGCTCACAGACGACAGTGAACACTGAAGCTTTCTTT. This sequence encodes CASSQTTVNTEAFF.

The V and J genes are TRBV19 and TRBJ2-7; TRBD1 matches at 7 bases. V was clipped by 4 bases and J by 1 base; unmatched bases: 4. The CDR3 is made up of 14 amino acids. Germline-derived CDR1 and CDR2 are LNHDA and SQIVND (reference sequence). CDR3 sequence reads: CASSTGQWSYEQYF. In nucleotides, the CDR3 is TGTGCCAGTAGTACGGGACAGTGGTCCTACGAGCAGTACTTC.

The chain links TRBV27 to TRBJ2-5, with D maybe TRBD1 (6 bases). CDR3 length: 14 residues. Trimming took 6 bases from V and 2 from J, leaving 13 bases between them. Per the germline V gene, CDR1 is MNHEY and CDR2 is SMNVEV (reference sequence). The CDR3 here is CASRGAGTQETQYF. The CDR3 nucleotides read TGTGCCAGCAGGGGGGCAGGAACACAAGAGACCCAGTACTTC.

This chain uses TRBV5-1 with TRBJ1-1; tentative D call: TRBD1 (5 bases). Germline V gives CDR1 SGHRS, CDR2 YFSETQ. V was shortened by 0 bases and J by 3 bases, with 9 bases between the two germline ends. The CDR3 runs to 14 residues. CDR3 in DNA: TGCGCCAGCAGCTTGGCCCCGGGGGACACTGAAGCTTTCTTT. Protein product: CASSLAPGDTEAFF.

J is TRBJ2-1 and V is TRBV6-5; no definite D call. The V and J ends lost 0 bases and 8 bases respectively, with 14 bases between them. The CDR3 has 15 residues. Germline-derived CDR1 and CDR2 are MNHEY and SVGAGI. CDR3 coding DNA: TGTGCCAGCAGTTACTCGAGTTACAGTGGCGATGAGCAGTTCTTC. Its protein product is CASSYSSYSGDEQFF.

This clone showed up just once. The rearrangement links TRBV6-6 to TRBJ2-3; D ambiguous. The CDR3 extends over 12 amino acids. Germline V gene lookup returns CDR1 MNHNY and CDR2 SVGAGI (reference sequence). The V and J ends lost 6 bases and 4 bases respectively, with 8 bases between them. The CDR3 protein is CASSPFADTQYF. Written as DNA, the CDR3 is TGTGCCAGCAGCCCTTTTGCAGATACGCAGTATTTT.

This chain joins TRBV5-1 and TRBJ1-6, with 9 bases aligning to TRBD1. Germline V gene lookup returns CDR1 SGHRS and CDR2 YFSETQ. The CDR3 has 15 amino acids. With 2 bases clipped from V and 5 bases from J, the junction kept 2 bases outside the gene matches. In DNA, the CDR3 is TGCGCCAGCAGCTTACAGGGGGCCGATAATTCACCCCTCCACTTT. Amino acid sequence: CASSLQGADNSPLHF. Filled out from reference TRBV5-1 and TRBJ1-6, the complete variable domain reads KAGVTQTPRYLIKTRGQQVTLSCSPISGHRSVSWYQQTPGQGLQFLFEYFSETQRNKGNFPGRFSGRQFSNSRSEMNVSTLELGDSALYLCASSLQGADNSPLHFGNGTRLTVT.

The rearrangement joins TRBV7-2 to TRBJ1-6, with D unclear. Germline V lookup: CDR1 SGHTA, CDR2 FQGNSA. This CDR3 has 16 amino acids. V was cut by 1 base and J by 4 bases, with 11 bases left in between. Here the CDR3 reads CASSLEAGPYNSPLHF. The CDR3 DNA sequence: TGTGCCAGCAGCTTAGAGGCAGGTCCGTATAATTCACCCCTCCACTTT.

This clone was observed once. V usage is TRBV19 and J usage is TRBJ2-1; 10 bases map to TRBD1. Trimming removed 7 bases from V and 0 bases from J; junction bases left unmatched: 3. Per the germline V gene, CDR1 is LNHDA and CDR2 is SQIVND (reference sequence). The CDR3 extends over 15 amino acids. The CDR3: CASKGTGDSYNEQFF. In DNA form, the CDR3 reads TGTGCCAGTAAGGGGACAGGGGACTCCTACAATGAGCAGTTCTTC.